This T cell receptor beta chain was found in a study of blood T cell repertoires in COVID-19. In this sample, this clone turned up once. The sample holds other DNA sequences that translate to the same CDR3. The V gene's germline CDR1 is LNHDA and CDR2 SQIVND (reference sequence). The CDR3 consists of 15 residues. V was trimmed by 2 bases and J by 2 bases, leaving 9 bases between them. The authors' processing: Reference gene primer amplification in the assay estimated nucleated cell counts. The data were produced by immunoSEQ multiplex PCR, yet TCRdb's version contains in-frame clones alone and is incomplete. Clonal size and the V and J genes are those of that table, whereas D and trimming came from the DNA. The sample has under 200,000 clones, about three quarters seen once; the top ten hold 7% to 9%.

The receptor was isolated from a man between 60 and 70 years old with acute or convalescent COVID-19. Sequenced input: peripheral blood. The V call is TRBV19, the J call TRBJ1-4; tentatively, D is TRBD1 (6 bases). The CDR3 nucleotides read TGTGCCAGTAGTATATTAGGGGGTACTAATGAAAAACTGTTTTTT. Translation: CASSILGGTNEKLFF.